One and the same sample provided the 23 T cell receptor beta chains below, sequenced in a study of cytomegalovirus exposure and HLA in healthy donors. PCR primers comprised 60 Vbeta and 13 Jbeta primers. Profiled with immunoSEQ multiplex PCR; TCRdb holds only in-frame clones, not every one. The repertoire includes about 160,000 clones, around 75% of them detected once, and 1.5% to 2% sits in the top ten. The source material was PBMCs. Every receptor here comes from a human donor in good health.

This clone was picked up a small number of times. The genes are TRBV6-5 and TRBJ1-2; the match to TRBD1 covers 7 bases. Germline loops: CDR1 MNHEY, CDR2 SVGAGI. The CDR3 is made up of 13 amino acids. Unmatched junction bases numbered 0, after V lost 2 bases and J lost 3 bases. The CDR3 nucleotides read TGTGCCAGCAGTTACGACAGGGACTATGGCTACACCTTC. Protein product: CASSYDRDYGYTF.

This clone was seen just once. V and J are TRBV2 and TRBJ2-1; 10 nucleotides match TRBD2. V lost 10 bases to trimming and J lost 8 bases; unmatched junction nucleotides: 5. The CDR3 extends over 12 amino acids. Germline V gene lookup returns CDR1 SNHLY and CDR2 FYNNEI. CDR3 protein: CATSGGRDEQFF. DNA of the CDR3: TGTGCCACTAGCGGGGGCAGGGATGAGCAGTTCTTC. Full variable domain (rest looked up from reference TRBV2 and TRBJ2-1): EPEVTQTPSHQVTQMGQEVILRCVPISNHLYFYWYRQILGQKVEFLVSFYNNEISEKSEIFDDQFSVERPDGSNFTLKIRSTKLEDSAMYFCATSGGRDEQFFGPGTRLTVL.

The J gene is TRBJ2-3, the V gene TRBV7-9, with 9 bases lining up with TRBD2. Germline V CDR1 and CDR2: SEHNR, FQNEAQ (reference sequence). The CDR3 loop spans 16 amino acids. The junction had 5 bases not matched to a gene; V was cut back by 1 base and J by 3 bases. In DNA form, the CDR3 reads TGTGCCAGCAGCTTAGATTGGCGGGGGGGTACAGATACGCAGTATTTT. Its protein product is CASSLDWRGGTDTQYF.

The V and J genes are TRBV19 and TRBJ1-1, with D possibly TRBD1 on 6 matching bases. CDR1 is LNHDA, CDR2 SQIVND, per germline (reference sequence). Trimming took 9 bases from V and 5 from J, leaving 22 bases between them. This CDR3 is 15 amino acids long. The CDR3 region has the DNA TGTGCCAGGGGGGACACGGGGATGAATATAACTGAAGCTTTCTTT. It codes for CARGDTGMNITEAFF.

The chain joins TRBV27 to TRBJ2-7; 9 bases line up with TRBD1. CDR3 length: 13 residues. The V gene end was trimmed by 6 bases and the J gene end by 3 bases; junction bases not matched to a gene: 3. The germline gives CDR1 MNHEY, CDR2 SMNVEV (reference sequence). The CDR3 DNA reads as TGTGCCAGCAGGGGGACAGGGCTCTACGAGCAGTACTTC. Its translation: CASRGTGLYEQYF.

This clone was seen just once. The gene calls are TRBV11-3 and TRBJ2-5; the match to TRBD2 covers 7 bases. Trimming cost V 7 bases and J 5 bases; bases outside gene matches: 16. The germline CDR1 and CDR2 sequences are SGHNT and YENEEA. CDR3 length: 16 amino acids. DNA of the CDR3: TGTGCCAGCACCATTGCCGACCCGGGGGGTCTGGAGACCCAGTACTTC. As protein: CASTIADPGGLETQYF.

Worth noting for this clone: The germline gene is not matched at one end of the junction; a read error may be the cause. The sample carries other DNA sequences with the same CDR3. The chain combines TRBV4-1 with TRBJ2-2; 9 positions match TRBD1. The CDR3 runs 15 residues. Germline V gives CDR1 MGHRA, CDR2 YSYEKL. The CDR3 reads CASSQADRGTGELFF. The CDR3 DNA reads as TGCGCCAGCAGCCAAGCGGACAGGGGCACCGGAGAGCTGTTTTTT.

V and J are TRBV10-3 and TRBJ2-3, with TRBD2 identical over 9 bases. CDR1 and CDR2 (germline): ENHRY, SYGVKD. V was clipped by 6 bases and J by 8 bases; unmatched bases: 9. The CDR3 has 14 amino acids. CDR3 in DNA: TGTGCCATCAGGAAAATAGCGGGGGATCGTACGCAGTATTTT. Encoded protein: CAIRKIAGDRTQYF.

The chain joins TRBV14 to TRBJ2-7; D uncertain. The CDR3 extends over 12 amino acids. Deletions cut 3 bases from V and 2 bases from J, with 5 bases between. Germline loops: CDR1 SGHDN, CDR2 FVKESK. CDR3 sequence: CASSHVTYEQYF. The CDR3 nucleotides are TGTGCCAGCAGCCATGTAACCTACGAGCAGTACTTC.

The gene calls are TRBV6-1 and TRBJ2-7; 8 bases are a match to TRBD1. The CDR3 consists of 13 residues. The germline V gene encodes CDR1 MNHNS and CDR2 SASEGT. V lost 5 bases, J lost 3 bases, and 3 bases stayed unmatched. DNA for the CDR3: TGTGCCAGCAGTCGGACAGGGAACTACGAGCAGTACTTC. Its protein product is CASSRTGNYEQYF.

The chain's CDR3 is CASSQDPSGELFF. CDR3 coding DNA: TGCGCCAGCAGCCAAGATCCTTCCGGGGAGCTGTTTTTT. The chain has TRBV4-3 and TRBJ2-2; D unresolved. V lost 0 bases, J lost 6 bases, and 5 bases lay in between. From germline, CDR1 is LGHNA and CDR2 YSLEER. There are 13 residues in the CDR3.

The CDR3 region is CASSRVYITNTGELFF. The CDR3 DNA is TGTGCCAGCAGCCGGGTTTACATCACGAACACCGGGGAGCTGTTTTTT. The chain couples TRBV7-9 to TRBJ2-2; D not certain. The CDR3 loop spans 16 amino acids. CDR1 and CDR2 from the germline V gene are SEHNR and FQNEAQ (reference sequence). Trimming pared 5 bases from V and 0 bases from J, leaving 13 bases between.

This clone has just one count. This chain joins TRBV4-2 and TRBJ2-5; 12 bases are a match to TRBD2. The CDR3 has 16 amino acids. CDR1 and CDR2 (germline): LGHNA, YNFKEQ. V gave up 4 bases and J gave up 5 bases; unmatched junction bases: 8. The CDR3 here is CASSRHRTSGAETQYF. DNA for the CDR3: TGTGCCAGCAGCCGACATAGGACTAGCGGGGCGGAGACCCAGTACTTC.

The chain uses TRBV5-1 and TRBJ2-7, with 12 bases fitting TRBD2. The CDR3 is made up of 15 amino acids. Trimming at V came to 4 bases and at J to 4 bases, leaving 6 bases not matched to a gene. Germline V lookup: CDR1 SGHRS, CDR2 YFSETQ. As DNA, the CDR3 is TGCGCCAGCAGCACAGGACTAGCGGGGTTATACGAGCAGTACTTC. This translates into CASSTGLAGLYEQYF.

This chain links TRBV18 with TRBJ1-1, with D possibly being TRBD1 (5 bases). Germline V gene data show CDR1 as KGHSH and CDR2 as LQKENI. The CDR3 runs 16 residues. Trimming took off 2 bases at V and 4 bases at J, with 17 bases between the two ends. CDR3 nucleotides: TGTGCCAGCTCACCAAGAATTGTAAAGGGGTTCACTGAAGCTTTCTTT. Protein product: CASSPRIVKGFTEAFF. The variable domain in full, completed from reference TRBV18 and TRBJ1-1, reads NAGVMQNPRHLVRRRGQEARLRCSPMKGHSHVYWYRQLPEEGLKFMVYLQKENIIDESGMPKERFSAEFPKEGPSILRIQQVVRGDSAAYFCASSPRIVKGFTEAFFGQGTRLTVV.

The rearrangement joins TRBV4-2 to TRBJ2-2, with D tentatively TRBD1 (5 bases). CDR3 length equals 17 residues. The germline V gene has CDR1 LGHNA and CDR2 YNFKEQ. Trimming left V 0 bases short and J 5 bases short, with 16 bases between. The CDR3 here is CASSQERPRAGTGELFF. CDR3 DNA sequence: TGTGCCAGCAGCCAAGAGCGGCCCAGGGCTGGGACCGGGGAGCTGTTTTTT.

The V call is TRBV4-1, the J call TRBJ1-1; D is ambiguous. This CDR3 is built from 14 residues. Looked up from germline, CDR1 is MGHRA and CDR2 is YSYEKL. The V gene lost 3 bases and the J gene lost 10 bases, with 18 bases spanning the gap. The CDR3 DNA follows: TGCGCCAGCAGCCATAATTTTGAGGGTAGTGGAGCTTTCTTT. Translation gives CASSHNFEGSGAFF.

This clone came up a few times. The gene calls are TRBV4-1 and TRBJ1-5; D remains unclear. CDR1 and CDR2 from the germline V gene are MGHRA and YSYEKL. Trimming took 0 bases from V and 5 from J, leaving 5 bases between them. The CDR3 has 13 amino acids. CDR3 protein: CASSQDSDQPQHF. The CDR3 nucleotides read TGCGCCAGCAGCCAAGATTCCGATCAGCCCCAGCATTTT.

The rearrangement links TRBV6-5 to TRBJ1-1; 7 bases are shared with TRBD1. Germline CDR1 reads MNHEY; CDR2 reads SVGAGI. The CDR3 sequence is 13 residues long. The V and J ends lost 6 bases and 5 bases, in that order; junction bases with no gene match: 6. The CDR3 here is CASRGQGGTEAFF. The CDR3 DNA reads as TGTGCCAGCAGGGGGCAGGGGGGTACTGAAGCTTTCTTT.

The rearrangement joins TRBV2 to TRBJ1-4, with 7 nucleotides matching TRBD1. This CDR3 is 14 amino acids long. CDR1 SNHLY and CDR2 FYNNEI come from the germline V gene. V shed 5 bases and J 5 bases; nucleotides not matched to a gene: 5. The CDR3 sequence is CASSSGTENEKLFF. The CDR3 bases are TGTGCCAGCAGTTCCGGGACAGAAAATGAAAAACTGTTTTTT.

The chain carries TRBV2 and TRBJ1-4; 10 bases are shared with TRBD1. Germline V CDR1 and CDR2: SNHLY, FYNNEI. Trimming took 4 bases from V and 8 from J; bases not matched to a gene: 7. The CDR3 loop spans 15 amino acids. DNA for the CDR3: TGTGCCAGCAGTGGGAGGGACAGGGGAGACGAAAAACTGTTTTTT. This encodes CASSGRDRGDEKLFF. Using reference TRBV2 and TRBJ1-4 for the parts outside the CDR3, the full variable domain is EPEVTQTPSHQVTQMGQEVILRCVPISNHLYFYWYRQILGQKVEFLVSFYNNEISEKSEIFDDQFSVERPDGSNFTLKIRSTKLEDSAMYFCASSGRDRGDEKLFFGSGTQLSVL.

This clone turned up a few times. The chain carries TRBV7-9 and TRBJ1-1; 9 bases are a match to TRBD1. CDR3 length: 13 residues. V shed 0 bases, J shed 11 bases, and the junction held 4 bases outside the gene matches. Germline assignment: CDR1 SEHNR and CDR2 FQNEAQ (reference sequence). The CDR3, as DNA: TGTGCCAGCAGCTTAGCACAGGGGGCGATGGCTTTCTTT. Its protein product is CASSLAQGAMAFF. The complete variable domain, with remaining parts taken from reference TRBV7-9 and TRBJ1-1, reads DTGVSQNPRHKITKRGQNVTFRCDPISEHNRLYWYRQTLGQGPEFLTYFQNEAQLEKSRLLSDRFSAERPKGSFSTLEIQRTEQGDSAMYLCASSLAQGAMAFFGQGTRLTVV.

The genes are TRBV19 and TRBJ2-7, with TRBD1 matching over 9 bases. Unmatched junction bases numbered 6, after V lost 5 bases and J lost 4 bases. The CDR3 totals 14 residues. The V gene's germline CDR1 is LNHDA and CDR2 SQIVND (reference sequence). As DNA, the CDR3 is TGTGCCAGTAGTGTCGGGACAGGGAAATACGAGCAGTACTTC. Its translation is CASSVGTGKYEQYF.